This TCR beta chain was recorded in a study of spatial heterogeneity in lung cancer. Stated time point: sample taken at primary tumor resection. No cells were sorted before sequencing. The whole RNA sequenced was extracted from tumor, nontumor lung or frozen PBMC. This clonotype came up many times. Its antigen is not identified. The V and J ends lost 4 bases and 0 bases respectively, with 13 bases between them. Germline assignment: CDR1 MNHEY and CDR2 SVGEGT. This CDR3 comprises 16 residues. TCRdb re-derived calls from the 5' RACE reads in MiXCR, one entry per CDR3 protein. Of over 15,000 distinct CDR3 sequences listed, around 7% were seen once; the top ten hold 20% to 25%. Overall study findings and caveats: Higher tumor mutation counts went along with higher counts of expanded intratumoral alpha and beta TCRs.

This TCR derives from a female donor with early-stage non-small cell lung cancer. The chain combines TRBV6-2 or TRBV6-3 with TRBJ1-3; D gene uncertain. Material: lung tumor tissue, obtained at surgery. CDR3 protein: CASSSSIEISGNTIYF. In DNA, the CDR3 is TGTGCCAGCAGTTCCAGTATAGAGATCTCTGGAAACACCATATATTTT.